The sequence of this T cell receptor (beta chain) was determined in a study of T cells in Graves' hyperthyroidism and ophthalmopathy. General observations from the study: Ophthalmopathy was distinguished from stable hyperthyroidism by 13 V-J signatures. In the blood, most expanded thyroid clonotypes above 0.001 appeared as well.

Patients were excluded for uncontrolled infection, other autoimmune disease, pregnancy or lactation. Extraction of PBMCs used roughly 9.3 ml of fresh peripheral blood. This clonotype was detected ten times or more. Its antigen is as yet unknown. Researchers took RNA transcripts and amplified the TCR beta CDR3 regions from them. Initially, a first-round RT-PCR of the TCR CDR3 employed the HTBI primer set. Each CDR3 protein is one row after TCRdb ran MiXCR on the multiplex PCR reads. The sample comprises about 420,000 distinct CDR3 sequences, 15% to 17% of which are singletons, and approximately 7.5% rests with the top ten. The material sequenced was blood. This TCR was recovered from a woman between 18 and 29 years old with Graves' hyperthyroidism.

CDR3 nucleotides: TGCAGTGCTAGCGTTGGGACTAGCGGGGGGGCGAGCACCTACGAGCAGTACTTC. Translation gives CSASVGTSGGASTYEQYF. The chain recombines TRBV20-1 with TRBJ2-7; 16 bases match TRBD2. J gave up 2 bases and V 3 bases, and 10 bases lay outside the gene matches. Looked up from germline, CDR1 is DFQATT and CDR2 is SNEGSKA (reference sequence). The CDR3 consists of 18 residues.